This TCR beta chain was sequenced in a study of cytomegalovirus exposure and HLA in healthy donors. Primers for the PCR totalled 60 Vbeta and 13 Jbeta. How the authors handled the data: Per a later analysis, the number of unique TCR beta chains was roughly 87 million, of which about 10 million were shared. The table came from immunoSEQ multiplex PCR; TCRdb's copy has only in-frame clones and leaves some out. V, J and clone size reflect that table, while D and trimming were determined from the DNA. The sample consists of 100,000 to 150,000 clones, around 75% of them appearing once. The sequenced sample consisted of PBMCs. The sequence derives from a woman between 45 and 60 years old in good health and CMV-seropositive.

CDR3 nucleotides: TGTGCCAGCAGCTTTGCGACTAGCCCTATAGAGGGGGAGCAGTTCTTC. Protein: CASSFATSPIEGEQFF. The genes are TRBV7-9 and TRBJ2-1; 7 nucleotides agree with TRBD2. This CDR3 is 16 amino acids long. V trimming: 3 bases; J trimming: 10 bases; junction bases outside the gene matches: 15. The germline gives CDR1 SEHNR, CDR2 FQNEAQ (reference sequence).